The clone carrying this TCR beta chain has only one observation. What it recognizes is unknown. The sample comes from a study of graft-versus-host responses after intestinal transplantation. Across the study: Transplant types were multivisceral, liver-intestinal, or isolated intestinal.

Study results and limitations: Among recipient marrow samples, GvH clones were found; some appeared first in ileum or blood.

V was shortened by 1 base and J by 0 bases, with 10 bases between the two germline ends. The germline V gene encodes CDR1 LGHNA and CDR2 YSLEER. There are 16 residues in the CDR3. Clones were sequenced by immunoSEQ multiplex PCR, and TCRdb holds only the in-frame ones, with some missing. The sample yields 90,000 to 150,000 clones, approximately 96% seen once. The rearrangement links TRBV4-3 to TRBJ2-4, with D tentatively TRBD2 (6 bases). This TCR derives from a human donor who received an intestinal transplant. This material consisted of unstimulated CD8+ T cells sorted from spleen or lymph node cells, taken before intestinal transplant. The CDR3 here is CASSQVGGLAKNIQYF. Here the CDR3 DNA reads TGCGCCAGCAGCCAAGTCGGAGGGTTAGCCAAAAACATTCAGTACTTC.